The sequence of this T cell receptor (beta chain) was determined in a study of shared clonotypes between healthy human individuals. Study results and caveats: Non-shared clonotypes were found to have lower generation probabilities than the clonotypes that were shared by all four of the sorted-subset donors.

Clones were sequenced by immunoSEQ multiplex PCR, and TCRdb holds only the in-frame ones, with some missing. The data contain about 2.4 million clones, 93% of them singletons. The CDR3 contains 13 residues. Comments on this clone: Antigen: not known.

The sample taken for sequencing was naive CD4+ T cells from PBMCs. Stated subset: CD45RA+ positively selected. The sequence derives from a man between 18 and 35 years old in good health. Some clones in this sample may be carry-over from other donors' samples. This chain uses TRBV21-1 with TRBJ1-1; the D call TRBD1 from the table was never checked on the DNA. TRBV21-1 is a pseudogene. In DNA, the CDR3 is TGTGCCAGCAGCAGGGGCCCCCACACTGAAGCTTTCTTT. This sequence encodes CASSRGPHTEAFF.